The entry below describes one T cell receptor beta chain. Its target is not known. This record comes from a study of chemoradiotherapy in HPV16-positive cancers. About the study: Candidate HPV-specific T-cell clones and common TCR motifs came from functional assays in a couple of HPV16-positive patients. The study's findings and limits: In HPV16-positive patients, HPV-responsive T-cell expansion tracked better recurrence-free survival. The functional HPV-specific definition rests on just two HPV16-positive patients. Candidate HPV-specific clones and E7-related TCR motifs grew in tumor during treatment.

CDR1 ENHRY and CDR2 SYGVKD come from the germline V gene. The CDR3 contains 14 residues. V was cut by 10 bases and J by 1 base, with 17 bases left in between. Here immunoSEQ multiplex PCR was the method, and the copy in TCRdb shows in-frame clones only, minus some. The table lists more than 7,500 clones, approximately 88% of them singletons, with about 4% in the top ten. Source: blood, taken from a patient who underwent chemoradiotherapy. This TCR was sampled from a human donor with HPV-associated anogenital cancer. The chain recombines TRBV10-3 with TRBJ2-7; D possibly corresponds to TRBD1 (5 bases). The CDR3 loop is CATRAEGESYEQYF. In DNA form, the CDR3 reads TGTGCCACCAGAGCCGAAGGGGAATCCTACGAGCAGTACTTC.